This T cell receptor (beta chain) was profiled in a study of blood T cell repertoires in COVID-19. The wider study: Specimens from acute and convalescent COVID-19 originated in the United States, Italy and Spain. T cells, B-cell-depleted T cells, or PBMCs supplied cDNA or gDNA.

The repertoire was sequenced with immunoSEQ multiplex PCR; TCRdb's copy has only in-frame clones and lacks some. Among around 130,000 clones listed, around 89% were seen once. Germline CDR1 reads SNHLY; CDR2 reads FYNNEI. The ends were cut back, 5 bases at V and 2 bases at J, with 11 bases in the middle. The CDR3 is 14 amino acids. V and J are TRBV2 and TRBJ2-3, with D perhaps TRBD2 (5 bases). Material: peripheral blood. The source is a man over 45 with active or convalescent COVID-19. The CDR3: CASSPGRATDTQYF. The CDR3 coding sequence is TGTGCCAGCAGTCCGGGAAGGGCCACAGATACGCAGTATTTT.